This TCR beta chain was found in a study of identical twins. Study-wide results and caveats: Compared with models, monozygotic twins showed more out-of-frame TCR alpha sharing. Beta clonotypes that were abundant in cord blood contained fewer insertions, a pattern absent from memory repertoires.

Unique molecular identifiers were present on the cDNA, and a universal primer site came from template switching. TCRdb processed the 5' RACE reads anew with MiXCR; each CDR3 protein has one entry. Of 470,000 or so distinct CDR3 sequences listed, about 24% are singletons. The trim removed 0 bases at V and 4 bases at J, leaving 1 base unmatched. This CDR3 is 14 amino acids long. This clonotype was seen repeatedly, ten times or more. Its matching antigen is unknown. These data were also reused for a study on T cells expressing NK-cell markers. That paper notes: Just one sequenced donor of eight was HCMV-seronegative, while seven were seropositive.

The receptor was derived from a woman aged 18-35 years in good health. Input material: CD4+ T cells sorted from blood. The chain uses TRBV12-3 or TRBV12-4 and TRBJ2-7, with 9 positions matching TRBD2. The CDR3, as DNA: TGTGCCAGCAGTTTAGCGGGACTAGCTTACGAGCAGTACTTC. Translating gives CASSLAGLAYEQYF.